These T cell receptor beta chains were read from a single sample in a study of blood T cell repertoires in COVID-19. Only in-frame clones appear in the TCRdb table, and some are missing; sequencing was by immunoSEQ multiplex PCR. The sample has around 170,000 clones; approximately 89% are singletons. The sample consisted of peripheral blood. The receptor set was obtained from a woman aged 25-40 years with acute or convalescent COVID-19. Both conserved end residues are part of each CDR3. A D gene is named only where the DNA matches it firmly. Only some rows state a clone size, as once, few, many or a class for expanded clones.

V	D	J	size	DNA	CDR3
TRBV4-2	TRBD1	TRBJ1-4	.	TGTGCCAGCAGCCAAGAAGGGGGCTCTGGGGAAAAACTGTTTTTT	CASSQEGGSGEKLFF
TRBV25-1	TRBD1	TRBJ2-2	.	TGTGCCAGTACAGGGGCCGGGGAGCTGTTTTTT	CASTGAGELFF
TRBV19	TRBD1	TRBJ1-3	.	TGTGCCAGCAGACCGGACAGGATCTCTGGAAACACCATATATTTT	CASRPDRISGNTIYF
TRBV19	.	TRBJ2-1	.	TGTGCCAGTAGTAACAGGGTCTACAATGAGCAGTTCTTC	CASSNRVYNEQFF
TRBV5-1	.	TRBJ2-3	.	TGCGCCAGCGGCGGGACCCTCACAGATACGCAGTATTTT	CASGGTLTDTQYF
TRBV30	TRBD1	TRBJ1-5	.	TGTGCCTGTGAGGGACAGGCCTATCAGCCCCAGCATTTT	CACEGQAYQPQHF
TRBV10-3	TRBD2	TRBJ2-1	.	TGTGCCATTTCTACACTAGCGGGAGGAGGAGAGCAGTTCTTC	CAISTLAGGGEQFF
TRBV7-2	TRBD1	TRBJ1-4	.	TGTGCCAGCAGCTTAGCCTTTCCAAGGACAGGGGTGGGACTGGGCGAAAAACTGTTTTTT	CASSLAFPRTGVGLGEKLFF
TRBV5-1	TRBD1	TRBJ2-3	.	TGCGCCAGCAGCGAACCGGGACAGGGGTTTGTGGCGCAGTATTTT	CASSEPGQGFVAQYF
TRBV18	.	TRBJ1-6	.	TGTGCCAGCTCACCAGGCGCACCGGGACTCACTTCACCCCTCCACTTT	CASSPGAPGLTSPLHF
TRBV7-9	TRBD2	TRBJ2-1	.	TGTGCCAGCAGCGGCGGGAGGGGTAATGAGCAGTTCTTC	CASSGGRGNEQFF
TRBV7-8	.	TRBJ1-6	.	TGTGCCAGCAAGGCCGGAGGTAATTCACCCCTCCACTTT	CASKAGGNSPLHF
TRBV28	TRBD1	TRBJ1-2	.	TGTGCCAGCAGGCGTCCCGGGACAGGGGATTACACCTTC	CASRRPGTGDYTF
TRBV6-1	.	TRBJ1-2	few	TGTGCCAGCAGTGACAGGCGTGCTGAGACCTTC	CASSDRRAETF
TRBV6-5	.	TRBJ2-7	few	TGTGCCAGCAGTTTCGCCGCTATCTACGAGCAGTACTTC	CASSFAAIYEQYF
TRBV5-1	.	TRBJ1-1	.	TGCGCCAGCAGCTTGGCCGGGGTGTGGGACACTGAAGCTTTCTTT	CASSLAGVWDTEAFF